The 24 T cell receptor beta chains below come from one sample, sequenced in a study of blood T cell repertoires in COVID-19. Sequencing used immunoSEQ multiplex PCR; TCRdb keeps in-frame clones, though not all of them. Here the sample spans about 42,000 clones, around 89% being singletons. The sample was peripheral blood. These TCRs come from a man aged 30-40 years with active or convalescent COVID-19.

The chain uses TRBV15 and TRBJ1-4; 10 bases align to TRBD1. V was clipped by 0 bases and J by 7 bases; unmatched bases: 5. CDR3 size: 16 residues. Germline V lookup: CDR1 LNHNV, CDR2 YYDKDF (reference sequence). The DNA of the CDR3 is TGTGCCACCAGCAGAGACTCCGGGACAGGGGCTGAAAAACTGTTTTTT. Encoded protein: CATSRDSGTGAEKLFF.

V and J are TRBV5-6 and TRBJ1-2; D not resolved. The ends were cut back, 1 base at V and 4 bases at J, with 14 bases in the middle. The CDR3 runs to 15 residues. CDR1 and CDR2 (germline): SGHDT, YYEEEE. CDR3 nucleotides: TGTGCCAGCAGCTTGCGCCAGCCACTAAGCTATGGCTACACCTTC. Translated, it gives CASSLRQPLSYGYTF.

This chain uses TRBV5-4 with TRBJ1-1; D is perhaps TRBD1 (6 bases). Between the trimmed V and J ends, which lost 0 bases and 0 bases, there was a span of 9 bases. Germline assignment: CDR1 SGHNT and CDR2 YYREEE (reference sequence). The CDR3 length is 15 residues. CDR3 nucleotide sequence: TGTGCCAGCAGCTTGGCAGGGACAATGAACACTGAAGCTTTCTTT. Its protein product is CASSLAGTMNTEAFF. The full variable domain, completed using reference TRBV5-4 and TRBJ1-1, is ETGVTQSPTHLIKTRGQQVTLRCSSQSGHNTVSWYQQALGQGPQFIFQYYREEENGRGNFPPRFSGLQFPNYSSELNVNALELDDSALYLCASSLAGTMNTEAFFGQGTRLTVV.

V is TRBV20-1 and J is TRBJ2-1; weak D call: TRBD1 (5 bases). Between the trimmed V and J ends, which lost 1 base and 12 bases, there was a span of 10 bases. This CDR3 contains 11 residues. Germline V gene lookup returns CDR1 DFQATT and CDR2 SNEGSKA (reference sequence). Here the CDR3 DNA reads TGCAGTGCTAGAGGGGGCCAGTTGCAGTTCTTC. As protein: CSARGGQLQFF.

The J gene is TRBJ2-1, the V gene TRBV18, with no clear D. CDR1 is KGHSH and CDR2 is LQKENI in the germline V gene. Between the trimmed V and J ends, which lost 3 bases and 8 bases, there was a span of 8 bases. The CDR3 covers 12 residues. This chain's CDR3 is CASSPDIDEQFF. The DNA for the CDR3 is TGTGCCAGCTCACCCGACATCGATGAGCAGTTCTTC.

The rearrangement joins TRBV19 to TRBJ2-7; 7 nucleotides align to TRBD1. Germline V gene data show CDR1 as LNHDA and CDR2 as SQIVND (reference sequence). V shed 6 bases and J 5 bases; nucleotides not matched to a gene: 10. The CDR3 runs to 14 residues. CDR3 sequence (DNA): TGTGCCAGTAGGGAGACAGGGTCGATCCACGAGCAGTACTTC. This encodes CASRETGSIHEQYF.

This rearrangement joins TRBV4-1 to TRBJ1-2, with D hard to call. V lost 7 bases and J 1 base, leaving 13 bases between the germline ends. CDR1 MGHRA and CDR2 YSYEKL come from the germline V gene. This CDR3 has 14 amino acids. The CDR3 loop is CASNPTGSNYGYTF. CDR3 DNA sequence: TGCGCCAGCAACCCGACGGGAAGTAACTATGGCTACACCTTC.

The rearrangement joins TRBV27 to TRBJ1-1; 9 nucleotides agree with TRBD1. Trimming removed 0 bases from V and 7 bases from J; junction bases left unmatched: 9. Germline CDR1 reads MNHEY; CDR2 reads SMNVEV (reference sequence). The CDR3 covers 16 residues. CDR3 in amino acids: CASSLSPRQGGFEAFF. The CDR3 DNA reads TGTGCCAGCAGTTTATCCCCCCGACAGGGGGGTTTTGAAGCTTTCTTT.

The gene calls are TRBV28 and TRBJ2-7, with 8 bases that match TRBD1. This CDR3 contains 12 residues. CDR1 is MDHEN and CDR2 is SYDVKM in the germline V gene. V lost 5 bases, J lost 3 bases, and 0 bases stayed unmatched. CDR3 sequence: CASSTGGYEQYV. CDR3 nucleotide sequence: TGTGCCAGCAGTACAGGGGGCTACGAGCAGTACGTC.

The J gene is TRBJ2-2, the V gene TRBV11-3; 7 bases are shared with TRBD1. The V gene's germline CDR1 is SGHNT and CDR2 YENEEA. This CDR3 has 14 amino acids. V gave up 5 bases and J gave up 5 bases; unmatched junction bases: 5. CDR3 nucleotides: TGTGCCAGCAGCGGCCTACAGGGGACCGGGGAGCTGTTTTTT. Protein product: CASSGLQGTGELFF.

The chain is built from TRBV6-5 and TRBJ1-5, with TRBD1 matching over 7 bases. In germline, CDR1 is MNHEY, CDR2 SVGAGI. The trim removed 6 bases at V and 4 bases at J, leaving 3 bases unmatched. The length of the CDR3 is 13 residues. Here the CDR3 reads CASRQTGNQPQHF. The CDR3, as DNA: TGTGCCAGCAGACAGACAGGGAATCAGCCCCAGCATTTT.

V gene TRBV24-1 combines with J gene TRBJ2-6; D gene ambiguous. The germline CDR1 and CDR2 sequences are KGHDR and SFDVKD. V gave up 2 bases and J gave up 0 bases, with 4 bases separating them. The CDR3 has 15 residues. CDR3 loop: CATSDSGSGANVLTF. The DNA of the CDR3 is TGTGCCACCAGTGATTCAGGCTCTGGGGCCAACGTCCTGACTTTC.

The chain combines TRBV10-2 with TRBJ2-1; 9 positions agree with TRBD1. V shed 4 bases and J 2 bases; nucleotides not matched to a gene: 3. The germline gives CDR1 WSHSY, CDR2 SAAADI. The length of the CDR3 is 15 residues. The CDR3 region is CASSAGQGTYNEQFF. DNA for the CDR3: TGCGCCAGCAGTGCGGGACAGGGAACCTACAATGAGCAGTTCTTC.

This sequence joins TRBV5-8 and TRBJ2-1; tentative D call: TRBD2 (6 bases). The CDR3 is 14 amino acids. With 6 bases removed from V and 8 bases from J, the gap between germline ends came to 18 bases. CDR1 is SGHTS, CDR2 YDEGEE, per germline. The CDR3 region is CASTSAGWSDEQFF. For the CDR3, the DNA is TGTGCCAGCACTTCGGCGGGGTGGAGCGATGAGCAGTTCTTC.

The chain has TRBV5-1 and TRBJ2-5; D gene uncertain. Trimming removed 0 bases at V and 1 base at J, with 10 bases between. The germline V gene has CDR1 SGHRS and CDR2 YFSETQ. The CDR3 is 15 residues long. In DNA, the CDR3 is TGCGCCAGCAGCTTGGTCCCAGGTAGCCAAGAGACCCAGTACTTC. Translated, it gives CASSLVPGSQETQYF.

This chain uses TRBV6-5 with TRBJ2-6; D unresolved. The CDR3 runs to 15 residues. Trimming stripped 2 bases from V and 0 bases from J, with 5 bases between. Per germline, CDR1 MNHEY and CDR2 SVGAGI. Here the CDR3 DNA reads TGTGCCAGCAGTTACGAGCTCTCTGGGGCCAACGTCCTGACTTTC. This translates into CASSYELSGANVLTF.

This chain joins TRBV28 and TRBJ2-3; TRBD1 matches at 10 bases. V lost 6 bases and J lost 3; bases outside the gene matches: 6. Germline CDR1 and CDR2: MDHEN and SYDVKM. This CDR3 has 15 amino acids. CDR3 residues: CASRPTGQGTDTQYF. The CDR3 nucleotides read TGTGCCAGCAGGCCCACGGGACAGGGGACAGATACGCAGTATTTT.

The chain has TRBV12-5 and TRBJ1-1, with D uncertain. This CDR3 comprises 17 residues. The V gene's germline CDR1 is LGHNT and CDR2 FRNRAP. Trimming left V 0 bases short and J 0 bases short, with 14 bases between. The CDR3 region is CASGLVQSPLMNTEAFF. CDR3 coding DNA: TGTGCTAGTGGTTTGGTACAGTCACCTTTAATGAACACTGAAGCTTTCTTT. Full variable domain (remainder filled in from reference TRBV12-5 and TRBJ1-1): DARVTQTPRHKVTEMGQEVTMRCQPILGHNTVFWYRQTMMQGLELLAYFRNRAPLDDSGMPKDRFSAEMPDATLATLKIQPSEPRDSAVYFCASGLVQSPLMNTEAFFGQGTRLTVV.

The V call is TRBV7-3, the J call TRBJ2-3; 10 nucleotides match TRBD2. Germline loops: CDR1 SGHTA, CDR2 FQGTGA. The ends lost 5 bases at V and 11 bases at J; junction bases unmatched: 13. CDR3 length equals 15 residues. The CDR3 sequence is CASSPLSGGARMQYF. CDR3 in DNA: TGTGCCAGCAGCCCCCTCAGCGGGGGGGCTCGTATGCAGTATTTT. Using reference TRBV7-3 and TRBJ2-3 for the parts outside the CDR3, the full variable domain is GAGVSQTPSNKVTEKGKYVELRCDPISGHTALYWYRQSLGQGPEFLIYFQGTGAADDSGLPNDRFFAVRPEGSVSTLKIQRTERGDSAVYLCASSPLSGGARMQYFGPGTRLTVL.

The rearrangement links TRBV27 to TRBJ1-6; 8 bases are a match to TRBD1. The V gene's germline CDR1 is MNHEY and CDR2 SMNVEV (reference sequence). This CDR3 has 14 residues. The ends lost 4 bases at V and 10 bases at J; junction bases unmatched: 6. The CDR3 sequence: CASSSTGVFSPLHF. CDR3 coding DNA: TGTGCCAGCAGTTCGACAGGGGTGTTCTCACCCCTCCACTTT.

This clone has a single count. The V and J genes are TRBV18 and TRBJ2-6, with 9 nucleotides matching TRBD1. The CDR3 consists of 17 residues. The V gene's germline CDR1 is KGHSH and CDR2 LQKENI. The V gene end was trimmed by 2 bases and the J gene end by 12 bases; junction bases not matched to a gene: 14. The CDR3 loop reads CASSPSQSGTGSGVLTF. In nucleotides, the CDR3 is TGTGCCAGCTCACCATCCCAATCCGGGACAGGGTCCGGCGTCCTGACTTTC.

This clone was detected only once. The CDR3 nucleotides read TGTGCCAGCAGTGGCTGGGACAGAGTGAACACTGAAGCTTTCTTT. It translates to CASSGWDRVNTEAFF. The V and J genes are TRBV2 and TRBJ1-1, with 7 bases fitting TRBD1. Germline lookup yields CDR1 SNHLY and CDR2 FYNNEI. CDR3 length: 15 amino acids. Trimming removed 4 bases from V and 0 bases from J; junction bases left unmatched: 5.

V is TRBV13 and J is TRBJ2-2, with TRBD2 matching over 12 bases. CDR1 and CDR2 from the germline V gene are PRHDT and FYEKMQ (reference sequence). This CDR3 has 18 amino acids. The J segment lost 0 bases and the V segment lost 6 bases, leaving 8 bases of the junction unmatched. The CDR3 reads CASSPWTSGDTNTGELFF. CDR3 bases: TGTGCCAGCAGTCCTTGGACTAGCGGGGATACGAACACCGGGGAGCTGTTTTTT. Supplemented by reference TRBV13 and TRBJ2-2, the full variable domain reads AAGVIQSPRHLIKEKRETATLKCYPIPRHDTVYWYQQGPGQDPQFLISFYEKMQSDKGSIPDRFSAQQFSDYHSELNMSSLELGDSALYFCASSPWTSGDTNTGELFFGEGSRLTVL.

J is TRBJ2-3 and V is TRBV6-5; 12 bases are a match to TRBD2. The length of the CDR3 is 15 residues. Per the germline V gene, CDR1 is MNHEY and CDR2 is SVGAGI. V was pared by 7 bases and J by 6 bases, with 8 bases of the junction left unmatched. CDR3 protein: CASTRELAGGDTQYF. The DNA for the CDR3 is TGTGCCAGCACCCGGGAACTAGCGGGGGGCGATACGCAGTATTTT.